These T cell receptor beta chains were read from a single sample in a study of OX40 agonist ivuxolimab in advanced cancers. Profiling relied on immunoSEQ multiplex PCR, and the TCRdb table lists in-frame clones only, not all of them. The data show around 80,000 clones, 86% seen once. The specimen was CD4+ or CD8+ T cells sorted from blood, collected in a trial of the OX40 agonist ivuxolimab. The receptors come from an adult with an advanced solid tumor such as melanoma, head and neck, liver or kidney cancer. The CDR3 runs from the conserved cysteine through the conserved F or W. D genes are given only for firm matches. Clone size is stated in some rows and not others, as once, few, many or a class when expanded.

V: TRBV6-1; D: TRBD1; size: once; J: TRBJ2-1; CDR3: CASSHIDRGHEQFF; DNA: TGTGCCAGCAGTCATATTGACAGGGGTCATGAGCAGTTCTTC
V: TRBV7-9; D: TRBD1; size: -; J: TRBJ1-2; CDR3: CASSLKDRGYGYTF; DNA: TGTGCCAGCAGCTTAAAGGACAGGGGCTATGGCTACACCTTC
V: TRBV27; D: TRBD1; size: -; J: TRBJ1-2; CDR3: CASSSDRGYGYTF; DNA: TGTGCCAGCAGTTCAGACAGGGGGTATGGCTACACCTTC
V: TRBV7-2; D: TRBD2; size: -; J: TRBJ2-7; CDR3: CASSRSGMSSYEQYF; DNA: TGTGCCAGCAGCCGTAGCGGGATGAGCTCCTACGAGCAGTACTTC
V: TRBV7-3; D: -; size: -; J: TRBJ2-5; CDR3: CASSLMGRGGETQYF; DNA: TGTGCCAGCAGCTTAATGGGCAGGGGAGGAGAGACCCAGTACTTC
V: TRBV5-1; D: -; size: -; J: TRBJ2-1; CDR3: CASSEDGFNEQFF; DNA: TGCGCCAGCAGTGAGGACGGATTCAATGAGCAGTTCTTC
V: TRBV6-5; D: TRBD1; size: -; J: TRBJ1-1; CDR3: CASTSQGGVNTEAFF; DNA: TGTGCCAGCACTTCCCAGGGGGGAGTGAACACTGAAGCTTTCTTT
V: TRBV9; D: -; size: -; J: TRBJ2-1; CDR3: CASSTLSGGEQFF; DNA: TGTGCCAGCAGCACTCTTAGCGGTGGTGAGCAGTTCTTC
V: TRBV5-1; D: -; size: -; J: TRBJ2-5; CDR3: CASSLGEEETQYF; DNA: TGCGCCAGCAGCTTGGGCGAGGAAGAGACCCAGTACTTC
V: TRBV11-3; D: TRBD1; size: -; J: TRBJ2-7; CDR3: CASTPSRGQGYEQYF; DNA: TGTGCCAGCACTCCATCCCGGGGACAGGGCTACGAGCAGTACTTC
V: TRBV6-1; D: TRBD1; size: -; J: TRBJ1-1; CDR3: CASRTGDTEAFF; DNA: TGTGCCAGCAGGACAGGGGACACTGAAGCTTTCTTT
V: TRBV18; D: -; size: -; J: TRBJ2-5; CDR3: CASSLSYIEETQYF; DNA: TGTGCCAGCTCACTATCATACATAGAAGAGACCCAGTACTTC
V: TRBV5-1; D: TRBD2; size: -; J: TRBJ2-7; CDR3: CASSLATSGRGSAYEQYF; DNA: TGCGCCAGCAGCTTGGCGACTAGCGGGAGAGGATCGGCCTACGAGCAGTACTTC
V: TRBV10-3; D: TRBD1; size: -; J: TRBJ2-2; CDR3: CATRTGNANTGELFF; DNA: TGTGCCACCAGGACAGGCAACGCGAACACCGGGGAGCTGTTTTTT
V: TRBV19; D: -; size: -; J: TRBJ2-6; CDR3: CASSSNSGANVLTF; DNA: TGTGCCAGTAGTTCTAACTCAGGGGCCAACGTCCTGACTTTC
V: TRBV18; D: TRBD1; size: -; J: TRBJ2-6; CDR3: CASSKPGQGVSGANVLTF; DNA: TGTGCCAGCTCAAAACCGGGACAGGGGGTCTCTGGGGCCAACGTCCTGACTTTC
V: TRBV5-1; D: -; size: -; J: TRBJ2-7; CDR3: CASSSDNEQYF; DNA: TGCGCCAGCAGCTCCGACAACGAGCAGTACTTC
V: TRBV6-6; D: -; size: -; J: TRBJ1-2; CDR3: CASRPPNYGYTF; DNA: TGTGCCAGCAGGCCCCCAAATTACGGCTACACCTTC
V: TRBV4-1; D: -; size: -; J: TRBJ2-7; CDR3: CASSQDRREQYF; DNA: TGCGCCAGCAGCCAGGACAGACGCGAGCAGTACTTC
V: TRBV4-1; D: -; size: -; J: TRBJ1-2; CDR3: CASSHRGEGDGYTF; DNA: TGCGCCAGCAGCCACCGGGGGGAGGGGGATGGCTACACCTTC
V: TRBV29-1; D: -; size: -; J: TRBJ2-5; CDR3: CSVEEGAPQETQYF; DNA: TGCAGCGTTGAAGAAGGGGCCCCCCAAGAGACCCAGTACTTC
V: TRBV27; D: TRBD2; size: -; J: TRBJ2-7; CDR3: CASSLASGTVYEQYF; DNA: TGTGCCAGCAGTTTGGCTAGCGGGACGGTCTACGAGCAGTACTTC
V: TRBV18; D: TRBD1; size: -; J: TRBJ2-1; CDR3: CASGTGIYNEQFF; DNA: TGTGCCAGCGGGACAGGGATCTACAATGAGCAGTTCTTC
V: TRBV18; D: -; size: -; J: TRBJ2-1; CDR3: CASSSHEQFF; DNA: TGTGCCAGCTCCTCCCATGAGCAGTTCTTC
V: TRBV4-3; D: -; size: -; J: TRBJ2-1; CDR3: CASSLANYNEQFF; DNA: TGCGCCAGCTCCCTAGCGAACTACAATGAGCAGTTCTTC
V: TRBV5-6; D: -; size: -; J: TRBJ2-3; CDR3: CASSLGDFTDTQYF; DNA: TGTGCCAGCAGCTTGGGAGACTTCACAGATACGCAGTATTTT
V: TRBV27; D: -; size: -; J: TRBJ1-2; CDR3: CASSLYYGSNYGYTF; DNA: TGTGCCAGCAGTTTATATTATGGGAGTAACTATGGCTACACCTTC
V: TRBV18; D: TRBD1; size: -; J: TRBJ1-1; CDR3: CASSPNRGTEAFF; DNA: TGTGCCAGCTCACCTAACAGGGGCACTGAAGCTTTCTTT